Below are 27 T cell receptor beta chains sequenced from a single sample in a study of blood T cells in healthy people across ages. Primers used in a second PCR of about 6 to 12 cycles were a sample-barcoded 5' primer and a J-beta primer mix. MiXCR, applied by TCRdb to the 5' RACE reads, yields one record per CDR3 protein. In the table there are almost 550,000 distinct CDR3 sequences, around 24% of which are singletons. Separately, the same data were catalogued under a study of T cells of mothers and their children.

The sample consisted of blood. These receptor sequences come from a boy aged 10-17 years in good health.

This sequence joins TRBV7-2 and TRBJ2-4; D is perhaps TRBD1 (6 bases). V was pared by 4 bases and J by 0 bases, with 13 bases between. The CDR3 is 16 residues long. CDR1 is SGHTA, CDR2 FQGNSA, per germline. For the CDR3, the DNA is TGTGCCAGCAGCTCCAGGACAGTGGTAGCCAAAAACATTCAGTACTTC. Protein: CASSSRTVVAKNIQYF.

The chain carries TRBV19 and TRBJ2-2; D uncertain. Germline V gene data show CDR1 as LNHDA and CDR2 as SQIVND (reference sequence). CDR3 size: 11 residues. V was pared by 8 bases and J by 4 bases, with 5 bases between. In nucleotides, the CDR3 is TGTGCCAGTGGGTTCACCGGGGAGCTGTTTTTT. The encoded protein is CASGFTGELFF.

This clonotype was counted once. V usage is TRBV4-3 and J usage is TRBJ2-3, with D perhaps TRBD2 (5 bases). V was trimmed by 2 bases and J by 6 bases, leaving 21 bases between them. The CDR3 length is 17 residues. Germline CDR1 LGHNA, CDR2 YSLEER. DNA for the CDR3: TGCGCCAGCAGCCAATTGTCCCCGGGATTCCCCACGGATACGCAGTATTTT. The encoded protein is CASSQLSPGFPTDTQYF.

J is TRBJ1-2 and V is TRBV12-3 or TRBV12-4; D is perhaps TRBD1 (5 bases). The CDR3 extends over 16 amino acids. V lost 4 bases, J lost 5 bases, and 20 bases lay in between. In nucleotides, the CDR3 is TGTGCCAGCAGTTCGGGGCGGCGAATCCCACTTTATGGCTACACCTTC. Residues: CASSSGRRIPLYGYTF.

The chain carries TRBV29-1 and TRBJ1-2, with a weak D call TRBD1 (5 bases). The CDR3 length is 10 residues. The germline gives CDR1 SQVTM, CDR2 ANQGSEA. V was clipped by 6 bases and J by 7 bases, with 9 bases between them. The CDR3 DNA sequence: TGCAGCGTCCGGGACGGTGGCTACACCTTC. The encoded protein is CSVRDGGYTF.

On this clonotype: The junction and the germline gene differ at one end; a read error may be behind it. The chain uses TRBV27 and TRBJ2-2; a possible D gene is TRBD1 (5 bases). Germline V gives CDR1 MNHEY, CDR2 SMNVEV (reference sequence). CDR3 size: 14 residues. The CDR3 bases are TGTGCAAGCAGTGCAGCAGGGTCTGCCGGGGAGCTGTTTTTT. Translation: CASSAAGSAGELFF.

The chain recombines TRBV12-3 or TRBV12-4 with TRBJ2-3, with D uncertain. Trimming removed 5 bases from V and 2 bases from J, with 5 bases in between. The CDR3 covers 12 residues. The CDR3: CASSGPTDTQYF. CDR3 DNA sequence: TGTGCCAGCAGTGGGCCCACAGATACGCAGTATTTT.

DNA for the CDR3: TGCAGCGTTGAAGAGGGAGGGAAGAATGAAAAACTGTTTTTT. Translating it yields CSVEEGGKNEKLFF. The chain uses TRBV29-1 and TRBJ1-4; D remains ambiguous. CDR1 SQVTM and CDR2 ANQGSEA come from the germline V gene. The CDR3 consists of 14 residues. V lost 0 bases to trimming and J lost 5 bases, with 10 bases between them.

V gene TRBV12-3 or TRBV12-4 combines with J gene TRBJ1-1, with D possibly being TRBD1 (6 bases). Deletions cut 0 bases from V and 5 bases from J, with 10 bases between. This CDR3 region has 14 residues. Here the CDR3 reads CASSLAEGGTEAFF. As DNA, the CDR3 is TGTGCCAGCAGTTTAGCGGAAGGGGGGACTGAAGCTTTCTTT.

This clonotype was seen more than once but under ten times. This chain joins TRBV5-1 and TRBJ1-1; the match to TRBD1 covers 8 bases. Germline V gives CDR1 SGHRS, CDR2 YFSETQ. The CDR3 has 16 residues. The trim removed 2 bases at V and 1 base at J, leaving 7 bases unmatched. This chain's CDR3 is CASSLQRDRRNTEAFF. DNA of the CDR3: TGCGCCAGCAGCTTACAAAGGGACAGGCGGAACACTGAAGCTTTCTTT.

The chain is built from TRBV28 and TRBJ2-1; possibly TRBD1 or TRBD2 for D (5 bases each). CDR1 MDHEN and CDR2 SYDVKM come from the germline V gene. The CDR3 sequence is 16 residues long. V lost 3 bases and J 2 bases, leaving 14 bases between the germline ends. For the CDR3, the DNA is TGTGCCAGCAGTTTGATCGGGCAGGGACCCTACAATGAGCAGTTCTTC. It is translated as CASSLIGQGPYNEQFF.

This clonotype was counted only a few times. This chain links TRBV29-1 with TRBJ2-5; D might be TRBD1 (6 bases). This CDR3 has 12 amino acids. V was trimmed by 6 bases and J by 5 bases, leaving 13 bases between them. CDR1 and CDR2 from the germline V gene are SQVTM and ANQGSEA. CDR3 sequence: CSVYRVGETQYF. The CDR3 DNA reads as TGCAGCGTGTACAGGGTTGGGGAGACCCAGTACTTC. Looking up the rest from reference TRBV29-1 and TRBJ2-5 gives the full variable domain: SAVISQKPSRDICQRGTSLTIQCQVDSQVTMMFWYRQQPGQSLTLIATANQGSEATYESGFVIDKFPISRPNLTFSTLTVSNMSPEDSSIYLCSVYRVGETQYFGPGTRLLVL.

The sample holds a few counts of this clonotype. V gene TRBV30 combines with J gene TRBJ2-1; no firm D call. V was cut by 1 base and J by 0 bases, with 7 bases left in between. The germline gives CDR1 GTSNPN, CDR2 SVGIG (reference sequence). The CDR3 is made up of 14 amino acids. The CDR3 region is CAWSDRSSYNEQFF. CDR3 DNA sequence: TGTGCCTGGAGTGACAGAAGCTCCTACAATGAGCAGTTCTTC.

The chain links TRBV28 to TRBJ2-3, with D possibly matching TRBD1 (6 bases). The CDR3 is 15 residues long. In germline, CDR1 is MDHEN, CDR2 SYDVKM. V lost 6 bases to trimming and J lost 0 bases, with 13 bases between them. CDR3 nucleotides: TGTGCCAGCAGGCCAGGGGCGCCTAGCACAGATACGCAGTATTTT. Its translation: CASRPGAPSTDTQYF.

The table lists this clonotype with a few counts. The gene calls are TRBV7-3 and TRBJ2-1, with 12 bases matching TRBD1. J gave up 5 bases and V 0 bases, and 23 bases lay outside the gene matches. Germline V gives CDR1 SGHTA, CDR2 FQGTGA. This CDR3 is 23 amino acids long. CDR3 in amino acids: CASSLTVLRRGNWDRGHDNEQFF. CDR3 coding DNA: TGTGCCAGCAGCTTAACGGTCCTGCGGCGGGGGAATTGGGACAGGGGGCACGACAATGAGCAGTTCTTC.

V and J are TRBV7-6 and TRBJ2-1; 12 bases align to TRBD2. The germline V gene has CDR1 SGHVS and CDR2 FNYEAQ. Trimming took 4 bases from V and 5 from J; bases not matched to a gene: 12. This CDR3 is 18 amino acids long. CDR3 protein: CASSSGTSGFPLDNEQFF. The DNA of the CDR3 is TGTGCCAGCAGCTCCGGGACTAGCGGGTTCCCCCTGGACAATGAGCAGTTCTTC.

This clonotype was recorded many times. This chain uses TRBV6-2 or TRBV6-3 with TRBJ1-5; 10 bases fit TRBD1. Germline loops: CDR1 MNHEY, CDR2 SVGEGT. V was clipped by 0 bases and J by 4 bases; unmatched bases: 12. The CDR3 covers 19 residues. The CDR3 here is CASSYSRTGGPWTNQPQHF. Written as DNA, the CDR3 is TGTGCCAGCAGTTACTCACGGACAGGGGGTCCTTGGACAAATCAGCCCCAGCATTTT.

This clonotype occurred a few times. The gene calls are TRBV29-1 and TRBJ2-3; 8 bases line up with TRBD1. This CDR3 comprises 14 residues. J gave up 1 base and V 6 bases, and 6 bases lay outside the gene matches. Germline CDR1 is SQVTM and CDR2 is ANQGSEA. Written as DNA, the CDR3 is TGCAGCGTCCAAACAGGGGGTGGCACAGATACGCAGTATTTT. It translates to CSVQTGGGTDTQYF.

The chain combines TRBV4-1 with TRBJ1-2; D unresolved. Germline values: CDR1 MGHRA, CDR2 YSYEKL. The CDR3 runs 16 residues. V was cut by 0 bases and J by 2 bases, with 13 bases left in between. CDR3 nucleotides: TGCGCCAGCAGCCAAGATTCTGAACTTTTGAACTATGGCTACACCTTC. This sequence encodes CASSQDSELLNYGYTF.

This clonotype was observed once. J is TRBJ2-4 and V is TRBV29-1; 7 bases line up with TRBD1. This CDR3 has 13 residues. V shed 2 bases and J 6 bases; nucleotides not matched to a gene: 4. Germline values: CDR1 SQVTM, CDR2 ANQGSEA. The CDR3 loop is CSVENRDRNIQYF. The CDR3 DNA is TGCAGCGTTGAAAACCGGGACAGAAACATTCAGTACTTC.

The chain combines TRBV6-6 with TRBJ2-6; tentative D call: TRBD1 (5 bases). Germline lookup yields CDR1 MNHNY and CDR2 SVGAGI (reference sequence). This CDR3 is built from 15 residues. Trimming took 6 bases from V and 0 from J, leaving 9 bases between them. This chain's CDR3 is CASRLQVSGANVLTF. Written as DNA, the CDR3 is TGTGCCAGCAGACTACAGGTCTCTGGGGCCAACGTCCTGACTTTC.

The chain links TRBV6-5 to TRBJ2-5, with 14 bases fitting TRBD2. The J call is in doubt because the DNA end fits TRBJ2-7 better. CDR3 length equals 18 residues. Germline values: CDR1 MNHEY, CDR2 SVGAGI. The CDR3 DNA follows: TGTGCCAGCAGTTACTCGACTAGCGGGGGGGCCGGTTCCTACGAGCAGTACTTC. Amino acid sequence: CASSYSTSGGAGSYEQYF.

This chain connects TRBV11-3 to TRBJ2-1, with D unclear. CDR3 length: 17 amino acids. The germline V gene encodes CDR1 SGHNT and CDR2 YENEEA. V was clipped by 5 bases and J by 2 bases, with 19 bases between them. CDR3 sequence reads: CASSPDGRRETYNEQFF. CDR3 DNA: TGTGCCAGCAGCCCAGACGGGCGGAGAGAGACCTACAATGAGCAGTTCTTC. The full variable domain, with the rest looked up from reference TRBV11-3 and TRBJ2-1, is EAGVVQSPRYKIIEKKQPVAFWCNPISGHNTLYWYLQNLGQGPELLIRYENEEAVDDSQLPKDRFSAERLKGVDSTLKIQPAELGDSAVYLCASSPDGRRETYNEQFFGPGTRLTVL.

There are a few counts of this clonotype. The gene calls are TRBV5-6 and TRBJ2-7; D may be TRBD2 (5 bases). CDR1 is SGHDT and CDR2 is YYEEEE in the germline V gene. The CDR3 length is 17 residues. Trimming pared 1 base from V and 5 bases from J, leaving 22 bases between. CDR3 amino acids: CASSLHSGFGVINEQYF. The CDR3 DNA reads TGTGCCAGCAGCTTGCACTCGGGGTTCGGGGTTATCAACGAGCAGTACTTC. Using reference TRBV5-6 and TRBJ2-7 for the parts outside the CDR3, the full variable domain is DAGVTQSPTHLIKTRGQQVTLRCSPKSGHDTVSWYQQALGQGPQFIFQYYEEEERQRGNFPDRFSGHQFPNYSSELNVNALLLGDSALYLCASSLHSGFGVINEQYFGPGTRLTVT.

This clonotype was detected only a few times. The chain carries TRBV20-1 and TRBJ2-5, with TRBD2 matching over 9 bases. From germline, CDR1 is DFQATT and CDR2 SNEGSKA (reference sequence). Trimming took 7 bases from V and 5 from J; bases not matched to a gene: 8. The CDR3 sequence is 13 residues long. The CDR3, as DNA: TGCAGTGTAGGCGGGGGGGGAATCGAGACCCAGTACTTC. It encodes CSVGGGGIETQYF.

This clonotype was found a few times. The chain employs TRBV5-6 and TRBJ2-1, with D possibly being TRBD1 or TRBD2 (5 bases each). V shed 4 bases and J shed 6 bases, with 8 bases lying between them. Germline V gives CDR1 SGHDT, CDR2 YYEEEE. The CDR3 is 12 residues long. CDR3 nucleotides: TGTGCCAGCAGCGGGACCGCCAATGAGCAGTTCTTC. The encoded protein is CASSGTANEQFF.

This clonotype was found a few times. The CDR3 region is CAWRGAQDADTQYF. The CDR3 region has the DNA TGTGCCTGGCGGGGGGCCCAGGACGCAGATACGCAGTATTTT. The chain combines TRBV30 with TRBJ2-3; tentatively, D is TRBD2 (7 bases). Germline CDR1 is GTSNPN and CDR2 is SVGIG (reference sequence). Trimming cost V 5 bases and J 4 bases, with 16 bases left between them. This CDR3 has 14 amino acids.